This TCR beta chain was sequenced during a study of T cells in women clearing cervical HPV infection. Study-wide results and limits: Effector/memory and HPV-specific T cells were not isolated, and association timing is unknown. TRBV6-7 abundance was lower in cases than controls (about 0.099% versus 0.16%).

Points on this clone: Its antigen is unidentified. The read comes to an end 3 residues before the CDR3 does, leaving the germline J gene to fill in the end.

V shed 4 bases, J shed 5 bases, and the junction held 8 bases outside the gene matches. This CDR3 spans 15 amino acids. Germline CDR1 and CDR2: SGHDN and FVKESK. Assay: immunoSEQ multiplex PCR; the TCRdb copy retains only in-frame clones and omits some. The table for this sample gives more than 45,000 clones. The specimen was blood buffy coat. The J gene is TRBJ2-3, the V gene TRBV14, with 8 bases fitting TRBD2. The source is a woman aged 18 to 75 with a cervical HPV16 infection that either progressed to CIN3+ or cleared (not recorded which). CDR3 residues: CASSLLSGRVDTQYF. Incomplete CDR3 DNA: TGTGCCAGCAGCCTACTCAGCGGGAGAGTAGATACG.